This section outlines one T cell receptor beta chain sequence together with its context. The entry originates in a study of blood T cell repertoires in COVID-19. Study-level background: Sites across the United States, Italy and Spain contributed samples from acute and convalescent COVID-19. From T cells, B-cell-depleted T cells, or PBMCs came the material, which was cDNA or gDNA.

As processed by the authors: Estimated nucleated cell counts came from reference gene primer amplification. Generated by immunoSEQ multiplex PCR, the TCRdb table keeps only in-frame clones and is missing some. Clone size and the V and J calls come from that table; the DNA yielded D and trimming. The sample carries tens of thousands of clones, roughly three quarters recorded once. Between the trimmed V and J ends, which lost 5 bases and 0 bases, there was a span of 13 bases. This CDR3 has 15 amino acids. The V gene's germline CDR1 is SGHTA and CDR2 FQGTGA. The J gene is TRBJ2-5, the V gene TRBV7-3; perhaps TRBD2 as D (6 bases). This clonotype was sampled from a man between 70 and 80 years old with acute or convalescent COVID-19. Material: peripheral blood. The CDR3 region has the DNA TGTGCCAGCAGCCCCCAACCGGGAGACCAAGAGACCCAGTACTTC. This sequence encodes CASSPQPGDQETQYF.